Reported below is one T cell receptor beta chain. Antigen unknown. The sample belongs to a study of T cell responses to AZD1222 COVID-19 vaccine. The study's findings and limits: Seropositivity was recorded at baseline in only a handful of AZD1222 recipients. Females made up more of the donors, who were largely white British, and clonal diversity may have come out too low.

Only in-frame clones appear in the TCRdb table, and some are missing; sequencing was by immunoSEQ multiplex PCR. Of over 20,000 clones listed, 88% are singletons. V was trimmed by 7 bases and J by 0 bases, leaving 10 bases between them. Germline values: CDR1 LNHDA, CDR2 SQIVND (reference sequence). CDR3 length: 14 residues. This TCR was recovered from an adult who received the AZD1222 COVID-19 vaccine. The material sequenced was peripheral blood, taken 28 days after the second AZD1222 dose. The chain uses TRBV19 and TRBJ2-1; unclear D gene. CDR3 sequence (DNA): TGTGCCAGTAAAAGGCAGACCTCCTACAATGAGCAGTTCTTC. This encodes CASKRQTSYNEQFF.